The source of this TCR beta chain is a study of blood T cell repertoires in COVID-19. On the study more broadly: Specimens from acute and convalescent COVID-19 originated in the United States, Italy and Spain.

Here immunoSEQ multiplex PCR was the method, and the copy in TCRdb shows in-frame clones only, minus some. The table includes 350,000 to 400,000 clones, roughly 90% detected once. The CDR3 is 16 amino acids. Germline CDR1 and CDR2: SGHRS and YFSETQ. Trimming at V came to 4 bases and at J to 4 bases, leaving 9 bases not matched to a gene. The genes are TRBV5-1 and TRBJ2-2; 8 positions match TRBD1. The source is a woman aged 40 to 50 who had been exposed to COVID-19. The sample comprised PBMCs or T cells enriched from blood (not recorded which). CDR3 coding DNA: TGCGCCAGCAGCACTAAAACAGGGGGGAGCACCGGGGAGCTGTTTTTT. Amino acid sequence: CASSTKTGGSTGELFF.